The clone carrying this TCR beta chain was seen only once. These data come from a study of blood T cell repertoires in COVID-19. The CDR3 has 15 amino acids. Trimming left V 4 bases short and J 9 bases short, with 19 bases between. CDR1 and CDR2 (germline): SGHTA, FQGNSA. Repertoires were generated with immunoSEQ multiplex PCR, while TCRdb's copy carries only in-frame clones and drops some. Of over 200,000 clones in the sample, approximately 91% are singletons; the top ten hold roughly 0.8%. The genes are TRBV7-2 and TRBJ2-1, with a possible D match to TRBD1 (6 bases). This receptor was taken from a woman in her twenties or thirties with acute or convalescent COVID-19. The sequencing input was peripheral blood. Here the CDR3 DNA reads TGTGCCAGCAGCTCCGTGGGGGCTGTAATTCCTGAGCAGTTCTTC. As protein: CASSSVGAVIPEQFF.